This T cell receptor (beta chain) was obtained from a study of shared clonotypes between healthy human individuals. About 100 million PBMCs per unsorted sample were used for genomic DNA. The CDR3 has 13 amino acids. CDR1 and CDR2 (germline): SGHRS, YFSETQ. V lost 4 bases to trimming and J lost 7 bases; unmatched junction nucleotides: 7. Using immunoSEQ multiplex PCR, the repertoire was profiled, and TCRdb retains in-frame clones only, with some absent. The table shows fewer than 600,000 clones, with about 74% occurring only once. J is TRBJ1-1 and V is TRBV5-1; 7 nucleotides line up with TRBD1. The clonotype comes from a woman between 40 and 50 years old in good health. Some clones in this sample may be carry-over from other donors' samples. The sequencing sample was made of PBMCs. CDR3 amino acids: CASSPDRPFEAFF. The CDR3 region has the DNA TGCGCCAGCAGCCCGGACAGGCCTTTTGAAGCTTTCTTT.